These T cell receptor beta chains were read from a single sample in a study of shared clonotypes between healthy human individuals. This table comes from immunoSEQ multiplex PCR, and its TCRdb copy is limited to in-frame clones, with some not included. The sample yields some 2,100,000 clones, 90% to 95% seen once. The sample comprised naive CD8+ T cells from PBMCs. The source of these receptors is a man aged 18 to 29 in good health. Some clones in this sample may be carry-over from other donors' samples. CDR3s include the opening cysteine and the closing phenylalanine or tryptophan. The order of the fields is J gene, V gene, CDR3 protein.

J gene: TRBJ2-7; V gene: TRBV4-1; CDR3 protein: CASSQVSGGYSYEQYF
J gene: TRBJ2-7; V gene: TRBV9; CDR3 protein: CASSVAGLSSYEQYF
J gene: TRBJ2-7; V gene: TRBV28; CDR3 protein: CASRSTGGGHYEQYF
J gene: TRBJ1-2; V gene: TRBV6-6; CDR3 protein: CASNPMRQGVGYTF
J gene: TRBJ2-7; V gene: TRBV7-2; CDR3 protein: CASSLVDGTSGRAKSEQYF
J gene: TRBJ2-7; V gene: TRBV4-1; CDR3 protein: CASSQGAAGRSSYEQYF
J gene: TRBJ1-2; V gene: TRBV12-5; CDR3 protein: CASGLKGEGETMLYGYTF
J gene: TRBJ1-2; V gene: TRBV14; CDR3 protein: CASSIQIGTGSGYTF
J gene: TRBJ2-7; V gene: TRBV7-9; CDR3 protein: CASSPPSTAGLAAYEQYF
J gene: TRBJ2-1; V gene: TRBV9; CDR3 protein: CASSVYGDEQFF
J gene: TRBJ2-3; V gene: TRBV7-8; CDR3 protein: CASTQGLRTDTQYF
J gene: TRBJ2-3; V gene: TRBV9; CDR3 protein: CASSGRTGTTDTQYF
J gene: TRBJ2-2; V gene: TRBV10-3; CDR3 protein: CAISDMGQTNTGELFF
J gene: TRBJ2-2; V gene: TRBV7-8; CDR3 protein: CASSLGPSTGELFF
J gene: TRBJ2-3; V gene: TRBV9; CDR3 protein: CASSAHGRDTQYF
J gene: TRBJ2-2; V gene: TRBV6-5; CDR3 protein: CASSSDGGRGTGELFF
J gene: TRBJ1-5; V gene: TRBV10-3; CDR3 protein: CAISEYPPGGGNQPQHF
J gene: TRBJ2-1; V gene: TRBV15; CDR3 protein: CATSRGLEGRLHEQFF
J gene: TRBJ1-2; V gene: TRBV4-1; CDR3 protein: CASSQDARGGGYTF
J gene: TRBJ2-3; V gene: TRBV6-5; CDR3 protein: CASSSLGGRTDTQYF
J gene: TRBJ1-2; V gene: TRBV9; CDR3 protein: CASSPAGGFYGYTF
J gene: TRBJ2-7; V gene: TRBV28; CDR3 protein: CASRGTGTYEQYF
J gene: TRBJ1-1; V gene: TRBV27; CDR3 protein: CASRSLGRNTEAFF
J gene: TRBJ2-7; V gene: TRBV7-9; CDR3 protein: CASSFGGYYEQYF
J gene: TRBJ2-1; V gene: TRBV5-4; CDR3 protein: CASSVWDEPGLSVNEQFF
J gene: TRBJ2-2; V gene: TRBV7-8; CDR3 protein: CASSPGTGELFF
J gene: TRBJ1-2; V gene: TRBV7-9; CDR3 protein: CASTGPSGPYGYTF
J gene: TRBJ2-2; V gene: TRBV11-2; CDR3 protein: CASSLLGAQIRELFF
J gene: TRBJ2-1; V gene: TRBV10-1; CDR3 protein: CASTEALCYRGKRDEQFF
J gene: TRBJ1-2; V gene: TRBV4-3; CDR3 protein: CASSQDWTAANYGYTF
J gene: TRBJ1-4; V gene: TRBV7-2; CDR3 protein: CASSLRGTPNEKLFF
J gene: TRBJ2-3; V gene: TRBV6-5; CDR3 protein: CASSYRLGEQYF
J gene: TRBJ2-1; V gene: TRBV13; CDR3 protein: CASTEAGSGSFNPFYNEQFF
J gene: TRBJ1-1; V gene: TRBV11-2; CDR3 protein: CASSFGLWQNTEAFF
J gene: TRBJ1-1; V gene: TRBV15; CDR3 protein: CATSSANTEAFF
J gene: TRBJ2-1; V gene: TRBV5-1; CDR3 protein: CASRTGTLATLGFF
J gene: TRBJ2-7; V gene: TRBV27; CDR3 protein: CASSLAIAGQGEQYF
J gene: TRBJ2-1; V gene: TRBV7-8; CDR3 protein: CASSWDSGLSPQSSYNEQFF
J gene: TRBJ1-4; V gene: TRBV7-9; CDR3 protein: CASSSQGAPEKLFF
J gene: TRBJ2-7; V gene: TRBV7-9; CDR3 protein: CASPGDNHEQYF
J gene: TRBJ1-5; V gene: TRBV7-9; CDR3 protein: CASSRTGLSNQPQHF
J gene: TRBJ2-7; V gene: TRBV19; CDR3 protein: CASSARQFGGSYEQYF